The 7 T cell receptor beta chains in this list originate from one sample, sequenced in a study of CD8 T cells in Susac syndrome. Reverse transcription of about 0.45 to 1 ug RNA was performed with random hexamers. TCRdb itself ran the immunoSEQ multiplex PCR reads through MiXCR, one entry per CDR3 protein. The sample holds more than 55,000 distinct CDR3 sequences, 96% seen once. The sample taken for sequencing was CD4+ T cells from PBMCs. The receptors originated from a human donor with multiple sclerosis.

The chain recombines TRBV20-1 with TRBJ1-2; D is possibly TRBD1 (6 bases). With 6 bases removed from V and 5 bases from J, the gap between germline ends came to 16 bases. Germline V gives CDR1 DFQATT, CDR2 SNEGSKA (reference sequence). The CDR3 has 13 amino acids. Here the CDR3 reads CSAPDRLGYGYTF. The CDR3 DNA reads TGCAGTGCCCCCGACAGGTTAGGGTATGGCTACACCTTC.

V is TRBV7-2 and J is TRBJ2-1; unclear D gene. CDR1 SGHTA and CDR2 FQGNSA come from the germline V gene. Trimming stripped 7 bases from V and 0 bases from J, with 10 bases between. The CDR3 is 14 amino acids. CDR3 region: CASTTQPSYNEQFF. In DNA form, the CDR3 reads TGTGCCAGCACCACACAGCCCTCCTACAATGAGCAGTTCTTC.

The chain uses TRBV5-1 and TRBJ2-5, with a weak D call TRBD2 (5 bases). Germline V gene data show CDR1 as SGHRS and CDR2 as YFSETQ. This CDR3 comprises 13 residues. Deletions cut 0 bases from V and 7 bases from J, with 10 bases between. CDR3 region: CASSLDGEGTQYF. CDR3 bases: TGCGCCAGCAGCTTGGATGGCGAGGGGACCCAGTACTTC. Based on the CDR3 plus reference TRBV5-1 and TRBJ2-5, the full variable domain is KAGVTQTPRYLIKTRGQQVTLSCSPISGHRSVSWYQQTPGQGLQFLFEYFSETQRNKGNFPGRFSGRQFSNSRSEMNVSTLELGDSALYLCASSLDGEGTQYFGPGTRLLVL.

DNA of the CDR3: TGTGCCAGCAGTGATGGACTAGCGGGGGTATCGACCGGGGAGCTGTTTTTT. Its translation: CASSDGLAGVSTGELFF. The chain carries TRBV6-2 or TRBV6-3 and TRBJ2-2; 13 nucleotides line up with TRBD2. Germline V gene lookup returns CDR1 MNHEY and CDR2 SVGEGT. This CDR3 has 17 residues. Trimming took 5 bases from V and 5 from J; bases not matched to a gene: 8.

The genes are TRBV7-8 and TRBJ1-1; the D gene is possibly TRBD1 (6 bases). CDR1 SGHVS and CDR2 FQNEAQ come from the germline V gene. Deletions cut 2 bases from V and 3 bases from J, with 13 bases between. This CDR3 contains 15 residues. The CDR3 nucleotides are TGTGCCAGCAGCTTACTCTCCGGGACACACACTGAAGCTTTCTTT. Amino acids: CASSLLSGTHTEAFF.

The chain employs TRBV6-1 and TRBJ1-3, with D hard to call. Germline V gives CDR1 MNHNS, CDR2 SASEGT. The length of the CDR3 is 16 residues. Trimming removed 6 bases from V and 4 bases from J, with 19 bases in between. CDR3: CASSPSAGNSGNTIYF. CDR3 bases: TGTGCCAGCAGCCCCTCTGCGGGTAATTCAGGAAACACCATATATTTT.

The V call is TRBV12-3 or TRBV12-4, the J call TRBJ1-2; D is uncertain. The CDR3 totals 14 residues. The germline V and J ends were trimmed by 4 bases and 3 bases, with 12 bases remaining between them. The CDR3 sequence is CASSWDAKDYGYTF. The DNA of the CDR3 is TGTGCCAGCAGTTGGGATGCTAAAGACTATGGCTACACCTTC.